This T cell receptor beta chain was retrieved from a study of T-cell memory formation after mild COVID-19. Whole-study results and caveats: Clones from the second wave (peaking day 37) had unconfirmed SARS-CoV-2 specificity. Contracting clones from day 15 to 85 had balanced CD4/CD8; later expanders favoured CD4+.

Each CDR3 protein gets one entry after TCRdb re-called the 5' RACE reads with MiXCR. Of 180,000 or so distinct CDR3 sequences in the sample, around 10% were seen once. In regard to this clonotype: Antigen: not known.

Germline CDR1 reads SGHRS; CDR2 reads YFSETQ. The CDR3 is 16 residues long. Trimming cost V 0 bases and J 4 bases, with 11 bases left between them. Specimen: PBMCs or a T cell subset sorted from them (not recorded which). This chain connects TRBV5-1 to TRBJ2-6; D might be TRBD1 (5 bases). This clonotype was obtained from a man aged 18 to 29 who had mild COVID-19 (a few samples of this study predate the infection). Cell type and time point are not known. CDR3 loop: CASSLGSGPGANVLTF. CDR3 bases: TGCGCCAGCAGCTTGGGATCAGGGCCCGGGGCCAACGTCCTGACTTTC.